The entry below gives a single T cell receptor beta chain sequence along with its context. Its antigen remains unidentified. This record belongs to a study of T cell repertoires in cytomegalovirus infection. Overall study context: The authors relied on CMV epitopes, both recently identified HLA-C-restricted and well-studied HLA-B-restricted. Evidence of both CMV infection and a matching HLA type came from public TCR beta signatures.

Per the germline V gene, CDR1 is MDHEN and CDR2 is SYDVKM. V gave up 3 bases and J gave up 10 bases, with 16 bases separating them. The CDR3 extends over 14 amino acids. A single record per CDR3 protein comes from TCRdb applying MiXCR to the reads. The data show about 350,000 distinct CDR3 sequences, about 34% seen once. The sample in question was cultured PBMCs, obtained from culture after CMV antigen stimulation. This chain connects TRBV28 to TRBJ2-1; maybe TRBD2 (7 bases). This TCR came from a human donor in good health (CMV status not recorded). Some clones in this sample may be carry-over from other donors' samples. The CDR3 DNA reads as TGTGCCAGCAGTTTGAGGGGGGGGGGCAGGGAGCAGTTCTTC. Its protein is CASSLRGGGREQFF.